The present TCR beta chain was sequenced within a study of blood T cell repertoires in COVID-19. About the study: In each case, the material was cDNA or gDNA derived from T cells, B-cell-depleted T cells, or PBMCs.

J lost 7 bases, V lost 5 bases, and 9 bases had no gene match. Germline V gene data show CDR1 as SGHNT and CDR2 as YYREEE (reference sequence). This CDR3 comprises 13 residues. Here immunoSEQ multiplex PCR was the method, and the copy in TCRdb shows in-frame clones only, minus some. In the table there are about 64,000 clones, about 88% of which are singletons. This chain joins TRBV5-4 and TRBJ2-7, with 7 positions matching TRBD1. The receptor was derived from a man aged 65 to 85 with acute or convalescent COVID-19. Sequenced material: peripheral blood. The CDR3 protein is CASSSTGVWEQYF. The CDR3 coding sequence is TGTGCCAGCAGTTCAACAGGGGTTTGGGAGCAGTACTTC.